A single sample gave rise to the 32 T cell receptor beta chains below, sequenced in a study of T cell responses to AZD1222 COVID-19 vaccine. Here immunoSEQ multiplex PCR was the method, and the copy in TCRdb shows in-frame clones only, minus some. Found here are roughly 160,000 clones, 90% to 95% of them singletons; the top ten hold approximately 2%. Sequencing was performed on peripheral blood, taken on day 0 of AZD1222 vaccination. All receptors come from an adult in good health.

This chain joins TRBV12-3 or TRBV12-4 and TRBJ1-2; D is ambiguous. The CDR3 totals 12 residues. V dropped 6 bases and J dropped 4 bases, with 9 bases sitting between them. The CDR3 region is CASSLNSYGYTF. CDR3 coding DNA: TGTGCCAGCAGCCTAAACAGCTATGGCTACACCTTC.

The CDR3 coding sequence is TGTGCCAGCAGCTTCGGACTGACCACCCACGAGCAGTACTTC. Translated, it gives CASSFGLTTHEQYF. The chain is built from TRBV11-2 and TRBJ2-7; possible D gene TRBD2, 5 bases. V lost 3 bases and J lost 5, with 14 bases in between. In germline, CDR1 is SGHAT, CDR2 FQNNGV. This CDR3 is 14 amino acids long. Supplemented by reference TRBV11-2 and TRBJ2-7, the full variable domain reads EAGVAQSPRYKIIEKRQSVAFWCNPISGHATLYWYQQILGQGPKLLIQFQNNGVVDDSQLPKDRFSAERLKGVDSTLKIQPAKLEDSAVYLCASSFGLTTHEQYFGPGTRLTVT.

This clone was seen just once. The genes are TRBV7-2 and TRBJ1-1; D is ambiguous. CDR3 length: 13 amino acids. Trimming removed 1 base from V and 0 bases from J, with 3 bases in between. The V gene's germline CDR1 is SGHTA and CDR2 FQGNSA. Here the CDR3 reads CASSLVVNTEAFF. CDR3 bases: TGTGCCAGCAGCTTAGTCGTGAACACTGAAGCTTTCTTT.

This clone showed up just once. The gene calls are TRBV19 and TRBJ2-6; D unclear. V was cut by 7 bases and J by 0 bases, with 10 bases left in between. The CDR3 length is 15 residues. CDR1 is LNHDA, CDR2 SQIVND, per germline (reference sequence). CDR3 amino acids: CASIRTDSGANVLTF. In nucleotides, the CDR3 is TGTGCCAGTATTAGAACGGACTCTGGGGCCAACGTCCTGACTTTC.

The chain recombines TRBV28 with TRBJ2-1; D gene ambiguous. The CDR3 is made up of 15 amino acids. Germline CDR1 MDHEN, CDR2 SYDVKM. V lost 2 bases and J 6 bases, leaving 14 bases between the germline ends. CDR3 in amino acids: CASSLKRLSGNEQFF. In nucleotides, the CDR3 is TGTGCCAGCAGTTTAAAGCGCCTATCGGGCAATGAGCAGTTCTTC.

This clone appeared a few times. CDR3 DNA: TGTGCCAGTAAATTGGCAGCGGAAGCTTTCTTT. This encodes CASKLAAEAFF. The chain couples TRBV19 to TRBJ1-1; D is ambiguous. Trimming removed 7 bases from V and 8 bases from J, with 11 bases in between. CDR3 length equals 11 residues. From germline, CDR1 is LNHDA and CDR2 SQIVND (reference sequence).

The chain combines TRBV7-9 with TRBJ2-1, with TRBD2 as a possible D gene (6 bases). Deletions cut 7 bases from V and 10 bases from J, with 32 bases between. Germline V lookup: CDR1 SEHNR, CDR2 FQNEAQ (reference sequence). The CDR3 covers 18 residues. CDR3 protein: CASIPLAKTRNFGREQFF. The CDR3 DNA reads TGTGCCAGCATCCCGTTAGCTAAGACTAGAAATTTTGGGCGGGAGCAGTTCTTC.

V is TRBV5-8 and J is TRBJ1-2, with no clear D. Per germline, CDR1 SGHTS and CDR2 YDEGEE. The V end was cut by 4 bases, the J end by 4 bases, with 8 bases between. This CDR3 contains 12 residues. CDR3 sequence: CASSPASYGYTF. In DNA form, the CDR3 reads TGTGCCAGCAGCCCGGCCTCCTATGGCTACACCTTC.

This chain connects TRBV7-6 to TRBJ2-1; 12 bases align to TRBD2. The ends lost 4 bases at V and 7 bases at J; junction bases unmatched: 5. CDR3 length: 15 residues. In germline, CDR1 is SGHVS, CDR2 FNYEAQ. Here the CDR3 DNA reads TGTGCCAGCAGCTCTAGCGGGGGGGCCTGGAATGAGCAGTTCTTC. Encoded protein: CASSSSGGAWNEQFF.

In the case of this clone: Mismatch with germline at one junction end may stem from a read error. J is TRBJ1-5 and V is TRBV11-2; D is uncertain. Looked up from germline, CDR1 is SGHAT and CDR2 is FQNNGV. The CDR3 is made up of 15 amino acids. CDR3 residues: CASSFAGSPHQPQHF. DNA for the CDR3: TGTGCCAGCAGCTTTGCTGGTTCCCCCCATCAACCCCAGCATTTT.

CDR3 region: CASSREASGGNYEQYF. In DNA, the CDR3 is TGCGCCAGCAGCCGAGAGGCTAGCGGGGGGAATTACGAGCAGTACTTC. The chain employs TRBV5-1 and TRBJ2-7; TRBD2 aligns across 11 bases. The CDR3 contains 16 residues. Germline loops: CDR1 SGHRS, CDR2 YFSETQ. V shed 4 bases and J 4 bases; nucleotides not matched to a gene: 10.

This clone was counted a few times. The chain carries TRBV9 and TRBJ1-5; D is unresolved. This CDR3 comprises 15 residues. Germline V gene data show CDR1 as SGDLS and CDR2 as YYNGEE. The V end was cut by 4 bases, the J end by 0 bases, with 11 bases between. CDR3 nucleotides: TGTGCCAGCAGCCCTTACAGTTATAGCAATCAGCCCCAGCATTTT. Its translation is CASSPYSYSNQPQHF.

The J gene is TRBJ1-6, the V gene TRBV9; no definite D call. CDR1 is SGDLS and CDR2 is YYNGEE in the germline V gene. The CDR3 extends over 15 amino acids. V was clipped by 0 bases and J by 7 bases, with 11 bases between them. CDR3 nucleotide sequence: TGTGCCAGCAGCGTAGGAGAGAGAAACAATTCACCCCTCCACTTT. Translating gives CASSVGERNNSPLHF. The full variable domain, in which reference TRBV9 and TRBJ1-6 provide the parts outside the CDR3, is DSGVTQTPKHLITATGQRVTLRCSPRSGDLSVYWYQQSLDQGLQFLIQYYNGEERAKGNILERFSAQQFPDLHSELNLSSLELGDSALYFCASSVGERNNSPLHFGNGTRLTVT.

This clone was recorded once. The rearrangement uses TRBV5-6 and TRBJ2-7; the D gene is possibly TRBD2 (6 bases). The CDR3 spans 13 residues. In germline, CDR1 is SGHDT, CDR2 YYEEEE. V was clipped by 2 bases and J by 4 bases, with 10 bases between them. The CDR3 coding sequence is TGTGCCAGCAGCTTCTTTAGCGGTTACGAGCAGTACTTC. This encodes CASSFFSGYEQYF. The full variable domain, in which reference TRBV5-6 and TRBJ2-7 provide the parts outside the CDR3, is DAGVTQSPTHLIKTRGQQVTLRCSPKSGHDTVSWYQQALGQGPQFIFQYYEEEERQRGNFPDRFSGHQFPNYSSELNVNALLLGDSALYLCASSFFSGYEQYFGPGTRLTVT.

The chain carries TRBV9 and TRBJ1-2; no firm D call. V was shortened by 3 bases and J by 5 bases, with 11 bases between the two germline ends. Per the germline V gene, CDR1 is SGDLS and CDR2 is YYNGEE. CDR3 size: 13 residues. CDR3 sequence (DNA): TGTGCCAGCAGCGATTCTATTACGTATGGCTACACCTTC. Encoded protein: CASSDSITYGYTF. The full variable domain, its missing parts supplied by reference TRBV9 and TRBJ1-2, is DSGVTQTPKHLITATGQRVTLRCSPRSGDLSVYWYQQSLDQGLQFLIQYYNGEERAKGNILERFSAQQFPDLHSELNLSSLELGDSALYFCASSDSITYGYTFGSGTRLTVV.

This rearrangement joins TRBV15 to TRBJ2-5; weak D call: TRBD1 (5 bases). Per germline, CDR1 LNHNV and CDR2 YYDKDF (reference sequence). The CDR3 extends over 13 amino acids. The V gene lost 5 bases and the J gene lost 4 bases, with 11 bases spanning the gap. For the CDR3, the DNA is TGTGCCACCAGCCGATCGACAGTAGAGACCCAGTACTTC. Residues: CATSRSTVETQYF.

This clone occurred once. The rearrangement uses TRBV5-1 and TRBJ1-2, with D unclear. V lost 0 bases to trimming and J lost 4 bases, with 7 bases between them. Germline V gene data show CDR1 as SGHRS and CDR2 as YFSETQ. The CDR3 extends over 13 amino acids. The CDR3 region has the DNA TGCGCCAGCAGCTTGGACGGTACCTATGGCTACACCTTC. Its translation: CASSLDGTYGYTF.

V usage is TRBV2 and J usage is TRBJ2-3; TRBD1 matches at 10 bases. The CDR3 runs to 16 residues. The germline gives CDR1 SNHLY, CDR2 FYNNEI. The trim removed 5 bases at V and 4 bases at J, leaving 9 bases unmatched. The CDR3 loop reads CASSFRQGALSDTQYF. As DNA, the CDR3 is TGTGCCAGCAGTTTTAGACAGGGGGCTCTCTCAGATACGCAGTATTTT.

This clone has a single count. The rearrangement uses TRBV29-1 and TRBJ2-3; tentatively, D is TRBD1 or TRBD2 (5 bases each). CDR1 and CDR2 from the germline V gene are SQVTM and ANQGSEA. The CDR3 is 13 residues long. V was pared by 7 bases and J by 2 bases, with 13 bases between. DNA of the CDR3: TGCAGCGCCGGGACGAGATTCACAGATACGCAGTATTTT. This gives the protein CSAGTRFTDTQYF.

The chain recombines TRBV5-1 with TRBJ1-1, with D hard to call. V was cut by 6 bases and J by 2 bases, with 14 bases left in between. Per germline, CDR1 SGHRS and CDR2 YFSETQ. This CDR3 contains 14 residues. CDR3 loop: CASKRADHNTEAFF. CDR3 nucleotide sequence: TGCGCCAGCAAACGGGCAGACCATAACACTGAAGCTTTCTTT.

V gene TRBV6-5 combines with J gene TRBJ2-7, with no clear D. Germline values: CDR1 MNHEY, CDR2 SVGAGI. The CDR3 runs to 14 residues. Trimming cost V 5 bases and J 5 bases, with 16 bases left between them. This CDR3 reads CASSNPHGRNEQYF. The DNA for the CDR3 is TGTGCCAGCAGTAATCCTCATGGCCGCAACGAGCAGTACTTC.

This clone was detected a few times. The rearrangement links TRBV7-8 to TRBJ2-3; D gene uncertain. This CDR3 has 15 amino acids. Germline loops: CDR1 SGHVS, CDR2 FQNEAQ. Trimming left V 5 bases short and J 2 bases short, with 14 bases between. DNA of the CDR3: TGTGCCAGCAGCCCCAACCCCCTCGCCACAGATACGCAGTATTTT. Translating gives CASSPNPLATDTQYF.

J is TRBJ1-2 and V is TRBV10-3; possible D gene TRBD1, 6 bases. The CDR3 covers 13 residues. Germline-derived CDR1 and CDR2 are ENHRY and SYGVKD. V was trimmed by 5 bases and J by 3 bases, leaving 10 bases between them. CDR3: CAISQGLDYGYTF. CDR3 DNA: TGTGCCATCAGTCAGGGGCTAGACTATGGCTACACCTTC.

The rearrangement joins TRBV28 to TRBJ1-6; D is possibly TRBD1 (5 bases). The CDR3 runs to 11 residues. Germline V CDR1 and CDR2: MDHEN, SYDVKM. The V end was cut by 10 bases, the J end by 10 bases, with 11 bases between. CDR3 nucleotides: TGTGCCACCCAGGGACCCTCACCCCTCCACTTT. Protein product: CATQGPSPLHF.

The V and J genes are TRBV2 and TRBJ2-7, with TRBD1 identical over 12 bases. V shed 3 bases, J shed 0 bases, and the junction held 0 bases outside the gene matches. The CDR3 loop spans 15 amino acids. Looked up from germline, CDR1 is SNHLY and CDR2 is FYNNEI. The CDR3 reads CASSEGQGASYEQYF. CDR3 nucleotides: TGTGCCAGCAGTGAGGGACAGGGGGCCTCCTACGAGCAGTACTTC.

V is TRBV28 and J is TRBJ2-7; D might be TRBD1 (5 bases). V lost 3 bases and J lost 7, with 16 bases in between. This CDR3 has 14 residues. Germline-derived CDR1 and CDR2 are MDHEN and SYDVKM. The CDR3 protein is CASSLFGQTREQYF. The CDR3, as DNA: TGTGCCAGCAGTTTGTTCGGACAAACACGGGAGCAGTACTTC.

The rearrangement uses TRBV19 and TRBJ1-2; 9 bases map to TRBD1. The CDR3 has 16 residues. V trimming: 5 bases; J trimming: 4 bases; junction bases outside the gene matches: 11. Germline V gives CDR1 LNHDA, CDR2 SQIVND (reference sequence). The CDR3 nucleotides are TGTGCCAGTAGTGTAAGGCCCGGGACAGGGCCCTATGGCTACACCTTC. Its protein is CASSVRPGTGPYGYTF.

The chain couples TRBV7-9 to TRBJ1-2; TRBD1 matches 9 bases. The CDR3 runs 14 residues. Germline V gene lookup returns CDR1 SEHNR and CDR2 FQNEAQ (reference sequence). J was trimmed by 12 bases and V by 5 bases; bases with no gene match: 13. CDR3 region: CASSPGGTGRFDTF. The CDR3 nucleotides read TGTGCCAGCAGCCCAGGGGGGACAGGGCGCTTCGACACCTTC.

A single count supports this clone. The gene calls are TRBV6-5 and TRBJ1-1, with D tentatively TRBD1 (6 bases). Germline V lookup: CDR1 MNHEY, CDR2 SVGAGI. Trimming removed 2 bases from V and 0 bases from J, with 10 bases in between. The CDR3 has 15 amino acids. CDR3 in DNA: TGTGCCAGCAGTTACGCCGGGACAATGAACACTGAAGCTTTCTTT. Translating it yields CASSYAGTMNTEAFF.

The J gene is TRBJ1-4, the V gene TRBV19; D might be TRBD1 (5 bases). This CDR3 spans 11 amino acids. The ends were cut back, 4 bases at V and 14 bases at J, with 11 bases in the middle. The germline CDR1 and CDR2 sequences are LNHDA and SQIVND (reference sequence). The CDR3 sequence: CASSTRQNLFF. The DNA of the CDR3 is TGTGCCAGTAGTACTAGACAGAACCTGTTTTTT.

V usage is TRBV19 and J usage is TRBJ2-3, with a tentative D call TRBD2 (6 bases). The CDR3 contains 18 residues. The ends were cut back, 3 bases at V and 0 bases at J, with 19 bases in the middle. Germline CDR1 and CDR2: LNHDA and SQIVND (reference sequence). The CDR3 here is CASSIDGGLTTSTDTQYF. CDR3 nucleotide sequence: TGTGCCAGTAGTATCGACGGGGGACTTACAACTAGCACAGATACGCAGTATTTT.

In this sample, this clone turned up once. The rearrangement links TRBV7-2 to TRBJ2-7; TRBD1 matches 8 bases. The V gene's germline CDR1 is SGHTA and CDR2 FQGNSA. The CDR3 loop spans 15 amino acids. J gave up 5 bases and V 3 bases, and 9 bases lay outside the gene matches. The CDR3 DNA follows: TGTGCCAGCAGCTTCGAGGACAGGGAAAGAAACGAGCAGTACTTC. Residues: CASSFEDRERNEQYF.